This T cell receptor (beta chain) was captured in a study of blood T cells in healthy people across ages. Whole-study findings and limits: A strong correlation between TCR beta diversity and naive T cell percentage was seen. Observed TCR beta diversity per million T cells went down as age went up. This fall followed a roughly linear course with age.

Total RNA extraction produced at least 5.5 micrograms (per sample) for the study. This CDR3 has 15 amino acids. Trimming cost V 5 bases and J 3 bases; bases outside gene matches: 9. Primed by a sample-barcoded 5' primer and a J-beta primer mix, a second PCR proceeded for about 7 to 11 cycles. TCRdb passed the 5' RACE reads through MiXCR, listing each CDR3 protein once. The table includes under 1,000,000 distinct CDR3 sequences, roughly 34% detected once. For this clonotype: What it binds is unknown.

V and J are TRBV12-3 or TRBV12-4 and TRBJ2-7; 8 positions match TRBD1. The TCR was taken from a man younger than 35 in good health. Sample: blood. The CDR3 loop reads CASSLSPDRGYEQYF. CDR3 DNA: TGTGCCAGCAGTCTCTCCCCCGACAGGGGCTACGAGCAGTACTTC.